This T cell receptor (beta chain) was observed in a study of monozygotic twins with inflammatory bowel disease. The CDR3 runs to 15 residues. The V gene's germline CDR1 is KGHSH and CDR2 LQKENI. TCRdb reanalyzed the 5' RACE reads and collapses them to one entry per CDR3 protein, without DNA. Found here are hundreds of thousands of distinct CDR3 sequences; the top ten clones hold about 2.6%. The chain employs TRBV18 and TRBJ2-3. What was sequenced was blood. The receptor was isolated from a human donor with ulcerative colitis or Crohn's disease, or a healthy co-twin of an affected twin (not recorded which). The CDR3 protein is CASSPLPVSSDTQYF.